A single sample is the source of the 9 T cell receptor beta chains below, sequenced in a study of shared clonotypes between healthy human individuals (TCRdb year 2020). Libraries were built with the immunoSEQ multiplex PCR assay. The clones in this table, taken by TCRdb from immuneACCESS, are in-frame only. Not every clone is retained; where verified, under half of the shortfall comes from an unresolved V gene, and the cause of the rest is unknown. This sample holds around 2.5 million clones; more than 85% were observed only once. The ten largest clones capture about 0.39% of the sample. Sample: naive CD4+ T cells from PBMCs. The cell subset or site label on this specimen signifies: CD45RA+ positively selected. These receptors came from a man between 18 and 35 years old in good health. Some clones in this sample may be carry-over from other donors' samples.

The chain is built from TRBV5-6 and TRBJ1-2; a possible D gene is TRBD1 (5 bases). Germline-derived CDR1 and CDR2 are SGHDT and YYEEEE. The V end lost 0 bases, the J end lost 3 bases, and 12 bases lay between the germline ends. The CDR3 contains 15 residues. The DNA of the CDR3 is TGTGCCAGCAGCTTGGAGCGGGGGTTCGACTATGGCTACACCTTC. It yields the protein CASSLERGFDYGYTF.

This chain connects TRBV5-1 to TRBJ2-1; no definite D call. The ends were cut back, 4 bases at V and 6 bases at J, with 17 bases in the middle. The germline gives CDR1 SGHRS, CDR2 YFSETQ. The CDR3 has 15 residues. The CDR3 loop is CASSDQAWVGNEQFF. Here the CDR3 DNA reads TGCGCCAGCAGCGACCAGGCTTGGGTGGGCAATGAGCAGTTCTTC.

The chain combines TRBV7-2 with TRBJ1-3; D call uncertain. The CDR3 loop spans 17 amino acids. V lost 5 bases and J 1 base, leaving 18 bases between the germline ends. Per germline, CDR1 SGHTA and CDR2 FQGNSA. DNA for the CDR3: TGTGCCAGCAGCCTGACGGGATGGCCTTTTTCTGGAAACACCATATATTTT. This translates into CASSLTGWPFSGNTIYF.

The CDR3 sequence: CASSGGEREMDYEQYF. The CDR3 DNA reads as TGTGCCAGCAGTGGAGGGGAGCGGGAGATGGACTACGAGCAGTACTTC. The rearrangement uses TRBV6-7 and TRBJ2-7; 8 bases are shared with TRBD2. TRBV6-7 is known as an ORF, though its function is uncertain. V lost 5 bases, J lost 3 bases, and 12 bases stayed unmatched. This CDR3 has 16 amino acids.

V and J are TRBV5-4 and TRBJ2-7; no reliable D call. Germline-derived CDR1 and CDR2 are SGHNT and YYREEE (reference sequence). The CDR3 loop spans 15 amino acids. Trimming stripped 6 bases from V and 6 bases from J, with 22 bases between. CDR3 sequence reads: CASTEGGLSLAEQYF. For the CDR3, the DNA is TGTGCCAGCACAGAAGGCGGCCTATCTTTGGCCGAGCAGTACTTC.

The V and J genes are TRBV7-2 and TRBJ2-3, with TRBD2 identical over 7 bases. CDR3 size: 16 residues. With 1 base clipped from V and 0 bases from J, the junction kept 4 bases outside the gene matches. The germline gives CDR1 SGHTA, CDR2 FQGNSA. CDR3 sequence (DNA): TGTGCCAGCAGCTTAGTACGCGGGGGTAGCACAGATACGCAGTATTTT. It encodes CASSLVRGGSTDTQYF.

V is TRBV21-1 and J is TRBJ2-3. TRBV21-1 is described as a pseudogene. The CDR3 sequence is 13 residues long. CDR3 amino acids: CAPQDKELTTQYF. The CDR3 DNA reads TGTGCCCCCCAGGATAAGGAGCTTACGACGCAGTATTTT.

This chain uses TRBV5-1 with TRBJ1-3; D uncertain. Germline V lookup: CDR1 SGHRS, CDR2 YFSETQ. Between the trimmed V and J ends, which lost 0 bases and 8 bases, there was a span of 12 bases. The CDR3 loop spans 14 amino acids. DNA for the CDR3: TGCGCCAGCAGCTTGGAGGCCTCTTGGGACACCATATATTTT. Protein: CASSLEASWDTIYF.

The CDR3 DNA reads as TGTGCCAGCAGTGAATTCCCCGCGGAGTCCTATGGCTACACCTTC. It yields the protein CASSEFPAESYGYTF. This chain connects TRBV2 to TRBJ1-2; D gene ambiguous. Germline V lookup: CDR1 SNHLY, CDR2 FYNNEI. Trimming removed 2 bases from V and 4 bases from J, with 14 bases in between. The CDR3 consists of 15 residues.